This entry is about one T cell receptor beta chain. Its antigen remains unknown. TCRdb keeps only in-frame clones here, not all; method: immunoSEQ multiplex PCR. The profile shows approximately 82,000 clones, about 86% of them singletons. This sample was included in a study of OX40 agonist ivuxolimab in advanced cancers. The CDR3 has 13 residues. CDR1 is SGHTS, CDR2 YDEGEE, per germline. Trimming stripped 4 bases from V and 4 bases from J, with 9 bases between. Study observations and caveats: More expanded clones were found, on average, in CD8+ than in CD4+ T cells.

Cycle 7 day 1, cycle 4 day 1, and baseline were the timepoints at which blood was sampled. The chain is built from TRBV5-8 and TRBJ1-5, with D possibly TRBD1 on 6 matching bases. The sequence derives from an adult with an advanced solid tumor such as melanoma, head and neck, liver or kidney cancer. This specimen consisted of CD4+ or CD8+ T cells sorted from blood, obtained in a trial of the OX40 agonist ivuxolimab. The CDR3 here is CASSRGGNQPQHF. CDR3 coding DNA: TGTGCCAGCAGCAGGGGGGGGAATCAGCCCCAGCATTTT.